The 27 T cell receptor beta chains presented below share a single source sample, sequenced in a study of control samples from healthy donors and cancer patients (dated by TCRdb to the early 2020s). The method was the immunoSEQ multiplex PCR assay. TCRdb holds this immuneACCESS table with in-frame rearrangements only. Some clones are missing; in checked studies, unresolved V genes explain under half, and the rest has no known cause. The record for this sample contains about 190,000 clones. Clones ranked in the top ten supply around 2% of the sample. Input material: blood. Every receptor here comes from a woman aged 25 to 39 in good health.

The V gene is TRBV27, the J gene TRBJ2-1; 10 bases are shared with TRBD1. V gave up 7 bases and J gave up 7 bases; unmatched junction bases: 10. Germline V gene lookup returns CDR1 MNHEY and CDR2 SMNVEV (reference sequence). The CDR3 consists of 15 residues. Here the CDR3 reads CASNIRDRGFNEQFF. In DNA, the CDR3 is TGTGCCAGCAACATCCGGGACAGGGGCTTTAATGAGCAGTTCTTC.

This sequence joins TRBV12-3 or TRBV12-4 and TRBJ1-5; weak D call: TRBD1 (5 bases). The CDR3 is 13 amino acids. Trimming cost V 5 bases and J 6 bases, with 11 bases left between them. CDR3: CASSTGGGQPQHF. DNA of the CDR3: TGTGCCAGCAGTACCGGGGGAGGTCAGCCCCAGCATTTT.

V and J are TRBV19 and TRBJ1-1; 8 bases match TRBD1. The length of the CDR3 is 14 residues. Germline-derived CDR1 and CDR2 are LNHDA and SQIVND (reference sequence). Unmatched junction bases numbered 6, after V lost 5 bases and J lost 4 bases. CDR3 nucleotide sequence: TGTGCCAGTAGTGGACAGGGTTTGGGCACTGAAGCTTTCTTT. This codes for CASSGQGLGTEAFF.

The chain combines TRBV6-2 or TRBV6-3 with TRBJ1-3, with unresolved D. Germline CDR1 MNHEY, CDR2 SVGEGT. The CDR3 is 16 residues long. The germline V and J ends were trimmed by 4 bases and 3 bases, with 16 bases remaining between them. CDR3 in amino acids: CASSFTATRDGNTIYF. The DNA for the CDR3 is TGTGCCAGCAGTTTTACGGCTACCCGGGATGGAAACACCATATATTTT.

This chain uses TRBV5-1 with TRBJ2-1; D unresolved. The CDR3 length is 13 residues. CDR1 SGHRS and CDR2 YFSETQ come from the germline V gene. The V and J ends lost 7 bases and 7 bases respectively, with 15 bases between them. The CDR3 region has the DNA TGCGCCAGCTCTGGAGCCCACCGGAATGAGCAGTTCTTC. This codes for CASSGAHRNEQFF. Drawing the rest from reference TRBV5-1 and TRBJ2-1, the complete variable domain is KAGVTQTPRYLIKTRGQQVTLSCSPISGHRSVSWYQQTPGQGLQFLFEYFSETQRNKGNFPGRFSGRQFSNSRSEMNVSTLELGDSALYLCASSGAHRNEQFFGPGTRLTVL.

The rearrangement links TRBV27 to TRBJ2-5; 8 bases map to TRBD1. The V gene's germline CDR1 is MNHEY and CDR2 SMNVEV (reference sequence). With V trimmed by 4 bases and J by 3 bases, 4 bases remained unmatched. This CDR3 comprises 14 residues. The CDR3 DNA follows: TGTGCCAGCAGTTCCCGACAGGGGAAAGAGACCCAGTACTTC. The encoded protein is CASSSRQGKETQYF.

This chain connects TRBV5-5 to TRBJ1-2; no clear D gene. Germline V gene sequence: CDR1 SGHKS, CDR2 YYEKEE (reference sequence). This CDR3 region has 15 residues. Between the trimmed V and J ends, which lost 2 bases and 7 bases, there was a span of 18 bases. CDR3 residues: CASSLWGGRSSGYTF. CDR3 DNA: TGTGCCAGCAGCTTATGGGGTGGGAGGTCCTCTGGCTACACCTTC. The full variable domain, with the rest looked up from reference TRBV5-5 and TRBJ1-2, is DAGVTQSPTHLIKTRGQQVTLRCSPISGHKSVSWYQQVLGQGPQFIFQYYEKEERGRGNFPDRFSARQFPNYSSELNVNALLLGDSALYLCASSLWGGRSSGYTFGSGTRLTVV.

The chain uses TRBV12-3 or TRBV12-4 and TRBJ1-3; the D is unclear. V lost 3 bases, J lost 0 bases, and 3 bases lay in between. The CDR3 loop spans 13 amino acids. Here the CDR3 reads CASSFFSGNTIYF. The CDR3 DNA is TGTGCCAGCAGTTTTTTCTCTGGAAACACCATATATTTT.

The chain joins TRBV27 to TRBJ1-4; 9 bases fit TRBD1. The CDR3 totals 14 residues. Looked up from germline, CDR1 is MNHEY and CDR2 is SMNVEV (reference sequence). V trimming: 6 bases; J trimming: 7 bases; junction bases outside the gene matches: 6. CDR3 protein: CASRQGALFEKLFF. The DNA of the CDR3 is TGTGCCAGCAGACAGGGGGCGCTTTTTGAAAAACTGTTTTTT. Together with reference TRBV27 and TRBJ1-4, the CDR3 gives the full variable domain: EAQVTQNPRYLITVTGKKLTVTCSQNMNHEYMSWYRQDPGLGLRQIYYSMNVEVTDKGDVPEGYKVSRKEKRNFPLILESPSPNQTSLYFCASRQGALFEKLFFGSGTQLSVL.

This chain links TRBV2 with TRBJ1-2; D is ambiguous. Deletions cut 3 bases from V and 5 bases from J, with 10 bases between. The CDR3 sequence is 13 residues long. CDR1 SNHLY and CDR2 FYNNEI come from the germline V gene. CDR3 amino acids: CASSEERHYGYTF. The CDR3 DNA follows: TGTGCCAGCAGTGAGGAACGTCATTATGGCTACACCTTC. Drawing the rest from reference TRBV2 and TRBJ1-2, the complete variable domain is EPEVTQTPSHQVTQMGQEVILRCVPISNHLYFYWYRQILGQKVEFLVSFYNNEISEKSEIFDDQFSVERPDGSNFTLKIRSTKLEDSAMYFCASSEERHYGYTFGSGTRLTVV.

The chain recombines TRBV5-4 with TRBJ1-1; maybe TRBD1 (5 bases). V lost 3 bases and J 4 bases, leaving 7 bases between the germline ends. The CDR3 is 12 residues long. CDR1 is SGHNT and CDR2 is YYREEE in the germline V gene (reference sequence). The CDR3 DNA is TGTGCCAGCAGCTCCGGGGCCACTGAAGCTTTCTTT. This gives the protein CASSSGATEAFF.

This chain links TRBV6-2 or TRBV6-3 with TRBJ2-7; 9 bases are shared with TRBD1. CDR1 is MNHEY and CDR2 is SVGEGT in the germline V gene. J was trimmed by 6 bases and V by 4 bases; bases with no gene match: 10. The CDR3 is 15 residues long. This CDR3 reads CASSSAGTGLPEQYF. The CDR3 DNA is TGTGCCAGCAGTTCGGCCGGGACAGGGCTCCCCGAGCAGTACTTC.

The chain uses TRBV11-3 and TRBJ1-1; a possible D gene is TRBD1 (5 bases). The V end lost 8 bases, the J end lost 3 bases, and 19 bases lay between the germline ends. The germline V gene has CDR1 SGHNT and CDR2 YENEEA. CDR3 size: 15 residues. The CDR3 sequence: CASSSSGDQDTEAFF. CDR3 DNA sequence: TGTGCCAGCTCCTCGTCGGGGGATCAGGACACTGAAGCTTTCTTT.

The rearrangement uses TRBV27 and TRBJ2-7; a possible D gene is TRBD1 (6 bases). This CDR3 spans 14 amino acids. Trimming left V 0 bases short and J 9 bases short, with 15 bases between. Germline CDR1 is MNHEY and CDR2 is SMNVEV (reference sequence). CDR3 residues: CASSLSWTVQPQYF. The CDR3 nucleotides read TGTGCCAGCAGTTTATCATGGACAGTACAGCCGCAGTACTTC.

The chain recombines TRBV11-2 with TRBJ2-5; D is perhaps TRBD1 or TRBD2 (6 bases each). Germline-derived CDR1 and CDR2 are SGHAT and FQNNGV. The CDR3 length is 15 residues. With 5 bases removed from V and 5 bases from J, the gap between germline ends came to 18 bases. The CDR3 DNA reads TGTGCCAGCAGCGGCGAACCCCGGGGGCATGAGACCCAGTACTTC. Its translation is CASSGEPRGHETQYF.

The chain links TRBV2 to TRBJ1-1; 8 positions match TRBD1. The CDR3 has 14 amino acids. Germline assignment: CDR1 SNHLY and CDR2 FYNNEI. V lost 6 bases and J lost 1; bases outside the gene matches: 4. Written as DNA, the CDR3 is TGTGCCAGCAGCGCACAGGGGGGGAACACTGAAGCTTTCTTT. This encodes CASSAQGGNTEAFF.

V is TRBV28 and J is TRBJ1-5; tentative D call: TRBD1 (5 bases). The length of the CDR3 is 16 residues. The V and J ends lost 7 bases and 7 bases respectively, with 23 bases between them. The germline CDR1 and CDR2 sequences are MDHEN and SYDVKM. Written as DNA, the CDR3 is TGTGCCAGCAACCCAGCCGCTCAGGGAGAGGAACAGCCCCAGCATTTT. Protein product: CASNPAAQGEEQPQHF.

The chain combines TRBV9 with TRBJ1-5, with 10 bases identical to TRBD1. Trimming removed 4 bases from V and 2 bases from J; junction bases left unmatched: 12. The germline CDR1 and CDR2 sequences are SGDLS and YYNGEE. The CDR3 sequence is 18 residues long. The CDR3 protein is CASSFPGQGFLRNQPQHF. In nucleotides, the CDR3 is TGTGCCAGCAGCTTTCCGGGACAGGGGTTTTTGCGCAATCAGCCCCAGCATTTT.

The genes are TRBV6-6 and TRBJ1-2; the match to TRBD1 covers 7 bases. J lost 2 bases, V lost 11 bases, and 8 bases had no gene match. The CDR3 runs 13 residues. Germline CDR1 and CDR2: MNHNY and SVGAGI (reference sequence). The CDR3: CAGQGTVNYGYTF. CDR3 coding DNA: TGTGCCGGTCAGGGGACAGTCAACTATGGCTACACCTTC.

This chain joins TRBV27 and TRBJ2-7, with TRBD1 matching 7 bases. The CDR3 has 15 residues. The V gene end was trimmed by 6 bases and the J gene end by 7 bases; junction bases not matched to a gene: 15. CDR1 is MNHEY and CDR2 is SMNVEV in the germline V gene (reference sequence). The CDR3 region has the DNA TGTGCCAGCAGAGCCTGGACAGGCCTGGGGTTGGAGCAGTACTTC. This translates into CASRAWTGLGLEQYF.

The chain carries TRBV10-3 and TRBJ1-5; 7 bases map to TRBD1. Germline V gene data show CDR1 as ENHRY and CDR2 as SYGVKD. CDR3 size: 13 residues. J was trimmed by 10 bases and V by 10 bases; bases with no gene match: 13. The CDR3 DNA is TGTGCCACCGGTCCAGGGGGAAGGGAACCCCAGCATTTT. Protein sequence: CATGPGGREPQHF.

V gene TRBV5-1 combines with J gene TRBJ1-1, with a weak D call TRBD1 (6 bases). Germline V CDR1 and CDR2: SGHRS, YFSETQ. The CDR3 extends over 14 amino acids. V was pared by 2 bases and J by 7 bases, with 15 bases between. The CDR3 bases are TGCGCCAGCAGCTTAACGACAGGCCCCGATGAAGCTTTCTTT. It translates to CASSLTTGPDEAFF.

The genes are TRBV27 and TRBJ1-4; D possibly corresponds to TRBD1 (6 bases). Germline V gene sequence: CDR1 MNHEY, CDR2 SMNVEV (reference sequence). V lost 0 bases and J lost 4, with 9 bases in between. This CDR3 has 15 residues. CDR3 in DNA: TGTGCCAGCAGTTTATCTAGCAGGGGTAATGAAAAACTGTTTTTT. It specifies CASSLSSRGNEKLFF.

This chain connects TRBV7-9 to TRBJ1-3; TRBD1 aligns across 7 bases. Per the germline V gene, CDR1 is SEHNR and CDR2 is FQNEAQ (reference sequence). V dropped 7 bases and J dropped 0; count of bases not matched to a gene: 9. CDR3 length equals 16 residues. The CDR3 spells CASIPTTGSSGNTIYF. CDR3 DNA: TGTGCCAGCATCCCTACGACAGGGAGCTCTGGAAACACCATATATTTT.

This rearrangement joins TRBV5-1 to TRBJ1-4, with TRBD1 as a possible D gene (5 bases). Trimming took off 2 bases at V and 0 bases at J, with 14 bases between the two ends. The CDR3 is 17 amino acids. Germline CDR1 reads SGHRS; CDR2 reads YFSETQ. CDR3 in DNA: TGCGCCAGCAGCTTTGACCAGGGCCACTCAACTAATGAAAAACTGTTTTTT. Translated: CASSFDQGHSTNEKLFF. Combining the CDR3 with reference TRBV5-1 and TRBJ1-4 gives the whole variable domain KAGVTQTPRYLIKTRGQQVTLSCSPISGHRSVSWYQQTPGQGLQFLFEYFSETQRNKGNFPGRFSGRQFSNSRSEMNVSTLELGDSALYLCASSFDQGHSTNEKLFFGSGTQLSVL.

The chain joins TRBV9 to TRBJ2-3, with D hard to call. Germline-derived CDR1 and CDR2 are SGDLS and YYNGEE. CDR3 length equals 15 residues. The germline V and J ends were trimmed by 4 bases and 5 bases, with 17 bases remaining between them. For the CDR3, the DNA is TGTGCCAGCAGCCCAGGACCTCCCGGCGGAGATACGCAGTATTTT. It is translated as CASSPGPPGGDTQYF.

The CDR3: CATSRDFIGDRQPQHF. In nucleotides, the CDR3 is TGTGCCACCAGCAGAGATTTTATTGGGGATCGTCAGCCCCAGCATTTT. The chain carries TRBV15 and TRBJ1-5; no reliable D call. CDR1 and CDR2 from the germline V gene are LNHNV and YYDKDF (reference sequence). V was pared by 0 bases and J by 6 bases, with 15 bases between. CDR3 length: 16 amino acids.